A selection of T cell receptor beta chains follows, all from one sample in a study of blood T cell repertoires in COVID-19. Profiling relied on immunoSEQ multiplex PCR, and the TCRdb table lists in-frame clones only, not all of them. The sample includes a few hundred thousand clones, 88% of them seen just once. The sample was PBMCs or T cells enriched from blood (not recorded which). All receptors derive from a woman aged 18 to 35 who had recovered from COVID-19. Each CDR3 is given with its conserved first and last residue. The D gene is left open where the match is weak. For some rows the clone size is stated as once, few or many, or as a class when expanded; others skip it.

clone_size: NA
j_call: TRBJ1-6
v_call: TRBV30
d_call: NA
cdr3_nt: TGTGCCTGGTCGAGCGGTGCAGGCAATTCACCCCTCCACTTT
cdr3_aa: CAWSSGAGNSPLHF

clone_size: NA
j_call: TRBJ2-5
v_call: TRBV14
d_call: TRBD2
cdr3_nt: TGTGCCAGCAGCCAATGGGGCCTAGCGGGGGGTGGCCCCCTCGGAGAGACCCAGTACTTC
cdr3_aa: CASSQWGLAGGGPLGETQYF

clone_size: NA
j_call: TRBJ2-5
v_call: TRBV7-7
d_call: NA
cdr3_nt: TGTGCTAGCAGCTTAGTTCAAGGAAAAGGGGGTTGGTACCAAGAGACCCAGTACTTC
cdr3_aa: CASSLVQGKGGWYQETQYF

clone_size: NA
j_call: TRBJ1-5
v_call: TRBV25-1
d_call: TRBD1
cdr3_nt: TGTGCCAGCAGTAGGACAGGGTCATCCAATCAGCCCCAGCATTTT
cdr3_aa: CASSRTGSSNQPQHF

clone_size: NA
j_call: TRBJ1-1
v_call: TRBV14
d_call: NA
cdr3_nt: TGTGCCAGCAGCTCATACAGGGTTTGGAACACTGAAGCTTTCTTT
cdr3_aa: CASSSYRVWNTEAFF

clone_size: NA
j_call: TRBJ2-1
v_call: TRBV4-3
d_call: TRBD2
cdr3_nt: TGCGCCAGCAGCCAAGATCGGGCTAGCGGGGGCGATGAGCAGTTCTTC
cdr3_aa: CASSQDRASGGDEQFF

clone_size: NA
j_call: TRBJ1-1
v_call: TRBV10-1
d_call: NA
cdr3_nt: TGCGCCAGCAGTGAGTATCGGGAAGAGAACACTGAAGCTTTCTTT
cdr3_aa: CASSEYREENTEAFF

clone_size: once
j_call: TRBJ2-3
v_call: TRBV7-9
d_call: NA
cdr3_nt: TGTGCCAGCAGTCAGCGCGGGGAGACGCAGTATTTT
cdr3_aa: CASSQRGETQYF

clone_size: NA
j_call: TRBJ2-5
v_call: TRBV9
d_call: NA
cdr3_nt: TGTGCCAGCAGCGTAGGGGCACTCTGGGAGACCCAGTACTTC
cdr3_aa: CASSVGALWETQYF

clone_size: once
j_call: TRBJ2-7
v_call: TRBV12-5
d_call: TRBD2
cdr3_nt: TGTGCTAGTGGTTTGGTTCTATTCTTCGGGAGGGTGGGCTCCTACGAGCAGTACTTC
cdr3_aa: CASGLVLFFGRVGSYEQYF

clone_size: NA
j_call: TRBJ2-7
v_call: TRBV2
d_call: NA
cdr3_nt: TGTGCCAGCAGTGATAAGAATCAGGGACTTGAGGAGCAGTACTTC
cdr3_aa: CASSDKNQGLEEQYF

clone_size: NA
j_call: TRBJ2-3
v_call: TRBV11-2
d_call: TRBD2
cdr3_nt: TGTGCCAGCAGCTTAGAGGGGCGGGGGGGCCCCACAGATACGCAGTATTTT
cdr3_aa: CASSLEGRGGPTDTQYF

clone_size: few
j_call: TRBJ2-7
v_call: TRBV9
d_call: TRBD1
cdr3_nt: TGTGCCAGCAGCAAAGAGACAGGGGGAAGCCCCTACGAGCAGTACTTC
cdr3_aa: CASSKETGGSPYEQYF

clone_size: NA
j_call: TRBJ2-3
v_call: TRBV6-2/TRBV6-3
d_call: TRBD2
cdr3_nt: TGTGCCAGCAGTTTTGTAGCGGGGGCCAACACAGATACGCAGTATTTT
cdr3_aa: CASSFVAGANTDTQYF

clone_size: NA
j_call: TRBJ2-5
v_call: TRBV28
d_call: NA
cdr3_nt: TGTGCCAGCAGTTTCCAGCCCTACCGGGAGACACAAGAGACCCAGTACTTC
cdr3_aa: CASSFQPYRETQETQYF

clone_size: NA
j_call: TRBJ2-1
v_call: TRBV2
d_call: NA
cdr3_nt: TGTGCCAGCATCTTGCGGGGCGATGAGCAGTTCTTC
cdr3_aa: CASILRGDEQFF

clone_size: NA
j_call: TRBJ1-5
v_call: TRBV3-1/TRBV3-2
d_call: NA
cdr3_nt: TGTGCCAGCAGCGCCGGCCAGACTAATCAGCCCCAGCATTTT
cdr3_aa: CASSAGQTNQPQHF

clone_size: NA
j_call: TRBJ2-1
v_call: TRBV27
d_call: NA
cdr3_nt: TGTGCCAGCAGTTTATACATCACAGGGCGCCCTTACAATGAGCAGTTCTTC
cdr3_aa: CASSLYITGRPYNEQFF

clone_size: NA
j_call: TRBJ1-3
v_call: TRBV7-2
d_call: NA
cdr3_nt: TGTGCCAGCAGCTTAAGCCAGCGGCGAACCTTCGGTGGAAACACCATATATTTT
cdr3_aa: CASSLSQRRTFGGNTIYF

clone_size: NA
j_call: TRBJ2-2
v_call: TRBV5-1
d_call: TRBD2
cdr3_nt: TGCGCCAGCAGCAGGACTAGCGGGGGTGACGGGGAGCTGTTTTTT
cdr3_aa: CASSRTSGGDGELFF

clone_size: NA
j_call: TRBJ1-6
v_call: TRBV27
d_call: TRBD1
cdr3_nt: TGTGCCAGCAGTTCCCTCCCAGGGGGCGGCAGTTCACCCCTCCACTTT
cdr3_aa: CASSSLPGGGSSPLHF

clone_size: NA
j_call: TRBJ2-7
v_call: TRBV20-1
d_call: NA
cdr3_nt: TGCAGTGCAACAACAGGGAGCGAGCAGTACTTC
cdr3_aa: CSATTGSEQYF

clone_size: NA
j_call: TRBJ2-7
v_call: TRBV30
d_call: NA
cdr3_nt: TGTGCCTGGAGACAGATCATGAATACAGGGCAGTACTTC
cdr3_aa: CAWRQIMNTGQYF

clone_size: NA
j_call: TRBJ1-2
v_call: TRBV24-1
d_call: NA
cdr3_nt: TGTGCCACCAGTGATTCCCGGAGTGTAGGTGGCTACACCTTC
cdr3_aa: CATSDSRSVGGYTF

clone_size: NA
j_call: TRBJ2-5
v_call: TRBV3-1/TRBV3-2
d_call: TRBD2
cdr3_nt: TGTGCCAGCAGCCGAAACACGGCGGGGGTCGGGGCCCAGTACTTC
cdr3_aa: CASSRNTAGVGAQYF

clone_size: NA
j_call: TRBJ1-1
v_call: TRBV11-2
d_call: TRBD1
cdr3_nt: TGTGCCAGCAGCTTAGGCCCAGGGGGCTACACTGAAGCTTTCTTT
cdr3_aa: CASSLGPGGYTEAFF

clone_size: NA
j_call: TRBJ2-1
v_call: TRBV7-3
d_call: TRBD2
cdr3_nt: TGTGCCAGCAGCCCCCTCATGGCGGGGGTGCAGAATGAGCAGTTCTTC
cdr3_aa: CASSPLMAGVQNEQFF

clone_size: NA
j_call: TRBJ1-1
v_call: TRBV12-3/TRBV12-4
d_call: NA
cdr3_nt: TGTGCCAGCAGTCTCCACAAGAACACTGAAGCTTTCTTT
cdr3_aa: CASSLHKNTEAFF

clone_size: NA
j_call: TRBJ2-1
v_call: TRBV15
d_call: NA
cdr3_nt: TGTGCCACCAGTTATGACTCCGTTCTAAATGAGCAGTTCTTC
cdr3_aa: CATSYDSVLNEQFF

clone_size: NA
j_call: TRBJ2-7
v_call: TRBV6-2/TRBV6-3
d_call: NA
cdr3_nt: TGTGCCAGCAGTTACTATCAGGGGTCGTACGAGCAGTACTTC
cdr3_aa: CASSYYQGSYEQYF

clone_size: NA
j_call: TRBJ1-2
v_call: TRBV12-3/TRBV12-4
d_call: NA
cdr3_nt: TGTGCCAGCACTAGTACCGGTAACTATGGCTACACCTTC
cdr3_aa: CASTSTGNYGYTF

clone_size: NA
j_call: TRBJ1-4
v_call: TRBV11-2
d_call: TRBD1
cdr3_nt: TGTGCCAGCAGTCCCGGGACAGGGGGACTAGAAAAACTGTTTTTT
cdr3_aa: CASSPGTGGLEKLFF

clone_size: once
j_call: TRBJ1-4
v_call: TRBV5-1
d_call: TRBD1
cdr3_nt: TGCGCCAGCAGCTCCACCGGGACAGGGAACGAAAAACTGTTTTTT
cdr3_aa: CASSSTGTGNEKLFF

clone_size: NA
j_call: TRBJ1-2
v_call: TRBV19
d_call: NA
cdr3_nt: TGTGCCAGTACGGGATGGCAGGATTATGGCTACACCTTC
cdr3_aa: CASTGWQDYGYTF

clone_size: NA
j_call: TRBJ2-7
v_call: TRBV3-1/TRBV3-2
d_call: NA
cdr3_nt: TGTGCCAGCAGCCAAGTCAACAGGGCTCAGGAGCAGTACTTC
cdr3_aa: CASSQVNRAQEQYF

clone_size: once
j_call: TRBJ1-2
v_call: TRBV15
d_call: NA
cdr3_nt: TGTGCCACCAGCAGAGATTATCAGGACAGAAGCTTGGATGGCTACACCTTC
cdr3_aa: CATSRDYQDRSLDGYTF

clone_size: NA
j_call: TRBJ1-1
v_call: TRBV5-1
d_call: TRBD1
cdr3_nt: TGCGCCAGCAGGCCAGGGGGGATGAACACTGAAGCTTTCTTT
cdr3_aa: CASRPGGMNTEAFF

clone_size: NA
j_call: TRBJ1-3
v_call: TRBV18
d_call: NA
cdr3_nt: TGTGCCAGCTCACCACAGGCACAGGCGAACACCATATATTTT
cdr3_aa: CASSPQAQANTIYF

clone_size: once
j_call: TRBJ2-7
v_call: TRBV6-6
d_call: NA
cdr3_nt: TGTGCCAGCAGTTACTCCGAGAGGTGGTACGAGCAGTACTTC
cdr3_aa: CASSYSERWYEQYF

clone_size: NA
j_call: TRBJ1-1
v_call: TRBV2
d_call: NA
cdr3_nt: TGTGCCAGCAGTGAAGCCCCCCAGAAAGAAGCTTTCTTT
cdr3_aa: CASSEAPQKEAFF

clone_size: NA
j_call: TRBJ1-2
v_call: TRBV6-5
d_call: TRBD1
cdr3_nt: TGTGCCAGCAACTCTGGACAGGGCCAAAACTATGGCTACACCTTC
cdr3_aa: CASNSGQGQNYGYTF

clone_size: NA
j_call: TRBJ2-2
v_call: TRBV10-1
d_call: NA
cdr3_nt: TGCGCCAGCAGTGACAGCGGGGAGCTGTTTTTT
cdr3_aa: CASSDSGELFF

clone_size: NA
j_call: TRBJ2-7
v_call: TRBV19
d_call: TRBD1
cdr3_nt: TGTGCCAGTAGCGAAGGGCTTAGGACAGGGAACCACGAGCAGTACTTC
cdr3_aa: CASSEGLRTGNHEQYF

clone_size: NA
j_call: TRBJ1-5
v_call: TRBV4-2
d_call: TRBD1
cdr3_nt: TGTGCCAGCAGCCAAGAGGGACAGCTCAATCAGCCCCAGCATTTT
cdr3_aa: CASSQEGQLNQPQHF

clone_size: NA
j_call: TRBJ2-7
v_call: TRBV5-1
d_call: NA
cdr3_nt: TGCGCCAGCAGCTTGGGTCAGGACTACGAGCAGTACTTC
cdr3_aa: CASSLGQDYEQYF

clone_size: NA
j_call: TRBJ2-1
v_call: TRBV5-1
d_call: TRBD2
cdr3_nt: TGCGCCAGCAGCTTGTGGCGGGGGGCACAATACAATGAGCAGTTCTTC
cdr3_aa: CASSLWRGAQYNEQFF

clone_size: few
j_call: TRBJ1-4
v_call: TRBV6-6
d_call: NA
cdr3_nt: TGTGCCAGCAGGAAGGACAGTGGATTTGAAAAACTGTTTTTT
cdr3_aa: CASRKDSGFEKLFF

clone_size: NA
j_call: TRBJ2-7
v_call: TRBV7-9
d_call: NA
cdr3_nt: TGTGCCAGCAGCTGGACGACAGGTATGACCTACGAGCAGTACTTC
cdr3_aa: CASSWTTGMTYEQYF

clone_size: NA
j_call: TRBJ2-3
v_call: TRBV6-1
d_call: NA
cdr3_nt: TGTGCCAGCAGTGAAGGGGGCCCTAGCACAGATACGCAGTATTTT
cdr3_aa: CASSEGGPSTDTQYF

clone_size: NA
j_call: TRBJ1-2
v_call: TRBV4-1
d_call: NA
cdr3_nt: TGCGCCAGCAGCCCAACCACGATGGGGAGGTCGTATGGCTACACCTTC
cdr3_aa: CASSPTTMGRSYGYTF

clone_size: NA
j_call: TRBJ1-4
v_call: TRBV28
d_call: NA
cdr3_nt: TGTGCCAGCAGTTTATACTCTGGGGGCCCAAATGAAAAACTGTTTTTT
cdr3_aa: CASSLYSGGPNEKLFF

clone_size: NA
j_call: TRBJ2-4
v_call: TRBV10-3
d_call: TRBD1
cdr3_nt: TGTGCCACCGCGGGACAGGGTAACCCCAAAAACATTCAGTACTTC
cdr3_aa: CATAGQGNPKNIQYF

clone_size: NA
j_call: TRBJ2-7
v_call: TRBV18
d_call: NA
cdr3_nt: TGTGCCAGCTCACCCGGCTCCTACGAGCAGTACTTC
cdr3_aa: CASSPGSYEQYF

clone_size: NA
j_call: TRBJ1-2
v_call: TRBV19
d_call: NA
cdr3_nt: TGTGCCAGTACGCCGGAGAGGGAGAACTATGGCTACACCTTC
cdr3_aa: CASTPERENYGYTF

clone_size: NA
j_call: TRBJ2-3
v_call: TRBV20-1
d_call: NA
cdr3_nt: TGCAGTGCTCGTGTGGTGGGGGCGGACACAGATACGCAGTATTTT
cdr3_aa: CSARVVGADTDTQYF